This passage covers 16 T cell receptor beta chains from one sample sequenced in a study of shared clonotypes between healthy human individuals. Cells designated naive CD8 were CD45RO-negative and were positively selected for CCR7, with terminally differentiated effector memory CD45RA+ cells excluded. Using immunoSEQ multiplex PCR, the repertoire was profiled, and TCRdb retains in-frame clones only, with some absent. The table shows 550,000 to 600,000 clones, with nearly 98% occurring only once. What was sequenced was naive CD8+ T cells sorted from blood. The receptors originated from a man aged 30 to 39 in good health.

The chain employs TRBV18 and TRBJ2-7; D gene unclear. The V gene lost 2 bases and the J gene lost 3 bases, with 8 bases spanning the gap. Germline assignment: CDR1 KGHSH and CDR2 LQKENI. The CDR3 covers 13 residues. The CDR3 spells CASSPGSIYEQYF. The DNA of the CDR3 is TGTGCCAGCTCACCAGGGTCTATCTACGAGCAGTACTTC.

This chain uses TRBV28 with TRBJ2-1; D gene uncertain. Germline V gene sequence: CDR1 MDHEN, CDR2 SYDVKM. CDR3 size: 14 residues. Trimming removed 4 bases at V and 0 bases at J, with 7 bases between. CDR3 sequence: CASSSWSSYNEQFF. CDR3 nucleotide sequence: TGTGCCAGCAGTTCTTGGAGCTCCTACAATGAGCAGTTCTTC.

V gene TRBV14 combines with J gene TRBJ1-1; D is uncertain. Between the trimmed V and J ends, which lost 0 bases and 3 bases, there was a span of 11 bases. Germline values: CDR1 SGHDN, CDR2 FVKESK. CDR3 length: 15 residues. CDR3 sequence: CASSQELVGYTEAFF. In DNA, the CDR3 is TGTGCCAGCAGCCAAGAATTGGTGGGGTACACTGAAGCTTTCTTT.

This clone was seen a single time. CDR3 residues: CASNTGGGETQYF. In DNA, the CDR3 is TGTGCCAGCAACACAGGGGGGGGAGAGACCCAGTACTTC. The genes are TRBV2 and TRBJ2-5, with TRBD1 as a possible D gene (8 bases). From germline, CDR1 is SNHLY and CDR2 FYNNEI. The CDR3 is 13 amino acids. Trimming removed 7 bases at V and 4 bases at J, with 13 bases between. Looking up the rest from reference TRBV2 and TRBJ2-5 gives the full variable domain: EPEVTQTPSHQVTQMGQEVILRCVPISNHLYFYWYRQILGQKVEFLVSFYNNEISEKSEIFDDQFSVERPDGSNFTLKIRSTKLEDSAMYFCASNTGGGETQYFGPGTRLLVL.

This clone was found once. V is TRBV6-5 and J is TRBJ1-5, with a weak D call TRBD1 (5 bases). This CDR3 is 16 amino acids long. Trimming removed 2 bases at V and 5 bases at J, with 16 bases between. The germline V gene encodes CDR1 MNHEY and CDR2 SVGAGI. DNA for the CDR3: TGTGCCAGCAGTTACAATCTAGGGGAGGGCCATCAGCCCCAGCATTTT. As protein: CASSYNLGEGHQPQHF.

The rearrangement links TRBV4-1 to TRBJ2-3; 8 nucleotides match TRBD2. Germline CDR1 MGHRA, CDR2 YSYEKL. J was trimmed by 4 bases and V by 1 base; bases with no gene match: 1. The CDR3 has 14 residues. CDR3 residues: CASSQAGGADTQYF. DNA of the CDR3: TGCGCCAGCAGCCAAGCGGGAGGGGCAGATACGCAGTATTTT.

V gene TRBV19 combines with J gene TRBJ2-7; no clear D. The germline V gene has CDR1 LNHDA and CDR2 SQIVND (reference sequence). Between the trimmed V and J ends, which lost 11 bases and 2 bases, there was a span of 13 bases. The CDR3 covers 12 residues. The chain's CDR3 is CASSGTAYEQYF. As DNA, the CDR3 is TGTGCCTCCTCGGGCACAGCCTACGAGCAGTACTTC.

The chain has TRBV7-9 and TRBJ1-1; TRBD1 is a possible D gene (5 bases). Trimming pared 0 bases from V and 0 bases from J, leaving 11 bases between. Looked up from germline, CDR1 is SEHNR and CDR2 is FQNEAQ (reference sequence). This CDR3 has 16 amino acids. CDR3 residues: CASSLADGGMNTEAFF. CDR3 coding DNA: TGTGCCAGCAGCTTAGCGGACGGGGGAATGAACACTGAAGCTTTCTTT.

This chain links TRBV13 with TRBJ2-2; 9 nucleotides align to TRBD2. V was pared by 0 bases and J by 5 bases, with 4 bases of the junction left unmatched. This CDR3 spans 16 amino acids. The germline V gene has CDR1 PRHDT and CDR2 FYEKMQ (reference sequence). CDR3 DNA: TGTGCCAGCAGCTTAGGAGCCGCGGGAGGGACCGGGGAGCTGTTTTTT. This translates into CASSLGAAGGTGELFF. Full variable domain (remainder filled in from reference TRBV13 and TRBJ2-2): AAGVIQSPRHLIKEKRETATLKCYPIPRHDTVYWYQQGPGQDPQFLISFYEKMQSDKGSIPDRFSAQQFSDYHSELNMSSLELGDSALYFCASSLGAAGGTGELFFGEGSRLTVL.

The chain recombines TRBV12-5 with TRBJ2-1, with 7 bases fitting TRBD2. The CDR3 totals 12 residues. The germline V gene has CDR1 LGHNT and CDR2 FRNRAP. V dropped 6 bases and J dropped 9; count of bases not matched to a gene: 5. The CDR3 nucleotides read TGTGCTAGTGGATCGGCGGGAGCTGAGCAGTTCTTC. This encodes CASGSAGAEQFF.

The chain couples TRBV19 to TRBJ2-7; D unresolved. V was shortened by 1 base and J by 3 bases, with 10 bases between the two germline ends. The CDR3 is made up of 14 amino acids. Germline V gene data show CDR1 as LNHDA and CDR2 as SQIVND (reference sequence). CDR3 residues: CASSIADDNYEQYF. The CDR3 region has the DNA TGTGCCAGTAGTATAGCCGACGATAACTACGAGCAGTACTTC.

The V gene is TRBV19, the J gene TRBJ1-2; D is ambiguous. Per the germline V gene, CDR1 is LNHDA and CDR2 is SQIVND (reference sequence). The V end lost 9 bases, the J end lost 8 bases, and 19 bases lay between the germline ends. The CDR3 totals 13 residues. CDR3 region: CASRLAAPWGYTF. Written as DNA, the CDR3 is TGTGCCAGCCGCTTGGCGGCCCCTTGGGGCTACACCTTC.

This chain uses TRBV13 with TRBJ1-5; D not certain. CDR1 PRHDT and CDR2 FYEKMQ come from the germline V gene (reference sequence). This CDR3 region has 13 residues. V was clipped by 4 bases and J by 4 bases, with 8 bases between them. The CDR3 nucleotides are TGTGCCAGCAGCTCCGCCGGAAATCAGCCCCAGCATTTT. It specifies CASSSAGNQPQHF.

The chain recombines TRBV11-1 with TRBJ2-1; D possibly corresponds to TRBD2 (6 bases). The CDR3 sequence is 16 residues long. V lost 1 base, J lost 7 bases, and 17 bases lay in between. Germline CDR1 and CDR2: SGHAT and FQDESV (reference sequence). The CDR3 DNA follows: TGTGCCAGCAGCTTAGACTACGGGGGACTCGCAAATGAGCAGTTCTTC. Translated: CASSLDYGGLANEQFF.

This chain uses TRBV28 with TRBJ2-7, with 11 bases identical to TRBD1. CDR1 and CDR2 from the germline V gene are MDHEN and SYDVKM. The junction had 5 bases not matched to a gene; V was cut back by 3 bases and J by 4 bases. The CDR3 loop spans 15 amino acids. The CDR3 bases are TGTGCCAGCAGTTTGTTCGGGACAGGGGGATACGAGCAGTACTTC. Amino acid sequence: CASSLFGTGGYEQYF. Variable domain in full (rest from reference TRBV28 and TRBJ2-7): DVKVTQSSRYLVKRTGEKVFLECVQDMDHENMFWYRQDPGLGLRLIYFSYDVKMKEKGDIPEGYSVSREKKERFSLILESASTNQTSMYLCASSLFGTGGYEQYFGPGTRLTVT.

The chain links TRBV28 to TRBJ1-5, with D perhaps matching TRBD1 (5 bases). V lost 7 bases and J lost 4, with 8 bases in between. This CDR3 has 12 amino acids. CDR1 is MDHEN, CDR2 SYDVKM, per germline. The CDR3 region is CASNRRNQPQHF. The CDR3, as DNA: TGTGCCAGCAACAGGCGGAATCAGCCCCAGCATTTT.